This T cell receptor (beta chain) was obtained from a study of blood T cell repertoires in COVID-19. Clones were read by immunoSEQ multiplex PCR, and TCRdb kept only the in-frame ones, dropping some. The data contain 350,000 to 400,000 clones, 88% of them singletons. This TCR derives from a woman under 30 who had recovered from COVID-19. The sequencing sample was made of PBMCs or T cells enriched from blood (not recorded which).

This CDR3 is CASSPPGSPLHF. The CDR3 DNA reads as TGTGCCAGCAGCCCCCCGGGATCACCCCTCCACTTT. V is TRBV11-1 and J is TRBJ1-6; D gene unclear. This CDR3 contains 12 residues. V shed 5 bases and J shed 10 bases, with 9 bases lying between them. Germline lookup yields CDR1 SGHAT and CDR2 FQDESV (reference sequence).